The rows below give T cell receptor beta chains drawn from one sample of a study of shared clonotypes between healthy human individuals. Produced via immunoSEQ multiplex PCR; TCRdb's table is partial and in-frame only. The sample has about 1 million clones; about 76% are singletons. The sequenced material came from memory CD4+ T cells sorted from blood. The receptors derive from a man aged 18 to 30 in good health. Each CDR3 is given with its conserved first and last residue. D genes are given only for firm matches. Clone size, where shown, is once, few, many, or a class for clones that have expanded.

TRBV5-6	TRBD2	.	TRBJ2-7	CASRSGTSYYEQYF	TGTGCCAGCAGGTCCGGGACTAGCTACTACGAGCAGTACTTC
TRBV2	.	few	TRBJ1-2	CASRPTTANGYTF	TGTGCCAGCAGACCGACGACAGCCAATGGCTACACCTTC
TRBV2	.	.	TRBJ1-2	CASREVGYGYTF	TGTGCCAGCAGGGAGGTGGGCTATGGCTACACCTTC
TRBV6-1	.	few	TRBJ1-2	CASSEALSGLIYGYTF	TGTGCCAGCAGTGAAGCGCTCTCCGGATTGATCTATGGCTACACCTTC
TRBV7-2	.	.	TRBJ1-5	CASSLWGVNQPQHF	TGTGCCAGCAGCTTATGGGGGGTAAATCAGCCCCAGCATTTT
TRBV10-1	.	many	TRBJ2-1	CASSESWMVEQFF	TGCGCCAGCAGTGAGTCGTGGATGGTCGAGCAGTTCTTC
TRBV6-6	.	.	TRBJ1-2	CASSQGLGGYTF	TGTGCCAGCAGCCAGGGGCTCGGTGGCTACACCTTC
TRBV5-5	.	.	TRBJ1-5	CASRSSDYSNQPQHF	TGTGCCAGCAGGTCGAGTGACTATAGCAATCAGCCCCAGCATTTT
TRBV7-2	TRBD2	.	TRBJ2-7	CASSSGLGYYEQYF	TGTGCCAGTAGCTCGGGACTAGGTTACTACGAGCAGTACTTC
TRBV7-2	.	few	TRBJ1-2	CASSLEWTVPFYGYTF	TGTGCCAGCAGCTTAGAGTGGACAGTACCATTCTATGGCTACACCTTC
TRBV4-1	.	.	TRBJ2-5	CASSQESPQETQYF	TGCGCCAGCAGCCAAGAAAGTCCTCAAGAGACCCAGTACTTC
TRBV18	.	.	TRBJ2-7	CASSSSYEQYF	TGTGCCAGCTCGTCCTCCTACGAGCAGTACTTC
TRBV6-5	TRBD2	.	TRBJ2-5	CASSYTLQASGGTQYF	TGTGCCAGCAGTTACACCCTGCAAGCGTCGGGGGGGACCCAGTACTTC
TRBV2	TRBD1	.	TRBJ2-1	CASSRTGTNNEQFF	TGTGCCAGCAGTCGGACAGGGACCAACAATGAGCAGTTCTTC
TRBV5-1	.	.	TRBJ2-3	CASSPGGTDTQYF	TGCGCCAGCTCGCCAGGGGGCACAGATACGCAGTATTTT
TRBV4-1	.	few	TRBJ2-4	CASSLTAGLLAKNIQYF	TGCGCCAGCAGCCTCACGGCGGGGCTTTTAGCCAAAAACATTCAGTACTTC
TRBV14	.	.	TRBJ1-1	CASSQGGGRNTEAFF	TGTGCCAGCAGCCAAGGGGGGGGTCGGAACACTGAAGCTTTCTTT
TRBV6-5	.	.	TRBJ1-1	CASSYTENTEAFF	TGTGCCAGCAGTTACACAGAGAACACTGAAGCTTTCTTT
TRBV7-2	.	.	TRBJ1-2	CASSQGPPGLGVGYTF	TGTGCCAGCAGCCAAGGACCTCCGGGCCTAGGGGTGGGCTACACCTTC
TRBV9	.	few	TRBJ2-1	CASSAQGNSYNEQFF	TGTGCCAGCAGCGCGCAAGGGAACTCCTACAATGAGCAGTTCTTC
TRBV7-2	.	.	TRBJ1-2	CASTMAAGNYGYTF	TGTGCCAGCACTATGGCTGCGGGTAACTATGGCTACACCTTC
TRBV5-1	.	.	TRBJ1-1	CASSFGSNTEAFF	TGCGCCAGCAGCTTCGGGTCGAACACTGAAGCTTTCTTT
TRBV6-5	TRBD2	.	TRBJ2-3	CASSYTGGDNTQYF	TGTGCCAGCAGTTACACGGGGGGTGATAATACGCAGTATTTT
TRBV29-1	.	.	TRBJ1-2	CSVEGSAGQGGYTF	TGCAGCGTTGAGGGTTCTGCAGGGCAGGGAGGCTACACCTTC
TRBV7-2	.	few	TRBJ2-5	CASSVRRAQETQYF	TGTGCCAGCAGCGTAAGGCGGGCCCAAGAGACCCAGTACTTC
TRBV7-2	TRBD1	.	TRBJ2-5	CASSPGQTRETQYF	TGTGCCAGCAGCCCGGGACAGACCCGCGAGACCCAGTACTTC
TRBV10-3	TRBD2	few	TRBJ2-7	CAISGRGGDEQYF	TGTGCCATCAGTGGCCGGGGGGGTGACGAGCAGTACTTC
TRBV6-5	.	.	TRBJ2-7	CASTSTYSYEQYF	TGTGCCAGCACCTCGACTTACTCCTACGAGCAGTACTTC
TRBV5-6	.	.	TRBJ2-7	CASSLGLGLGEQYF	TGTGCCAGCAGCTTGGGACTGGGCCTCGGGGAGCAGTACTTC
TRBV6-5	.	.	TRBJ2-6	CASGRDNSGANVLTF	TGTGCCAGCGGACGGGACAACTCTGGGGCCAACGTCCTGACTTTC
TRBV5-4	TRBD1	.	TRBJ2-3	CASSFILQGTGGTDTQYF	TGTGCCAGCAGCTTTATTTTGCAGGGGACAGGGGGAACAGATACGCAGTATTTT
TRBV6-1	.	once	TRBJ2-7	CASSGGRGSYEQYF	TGTGCCAGCAGTGGAGGGAGGGGGTCCTACGAGCAGTACTTC
TRBV29-1	.	.	TRBJ1-4	CSGGGTTNEKLFF	TGCAGCGGGGGAGGCACAACTAATGAAAAACTGTTTTTT
TRBV5-1	TRBD1	.	TRBJ2-3	CASSRTGVWTDTQYF	TGCGCCAGCAGCCGGACAGGGGTTTGGACAGATACGCAGTATTTT
TRBV6-1	.	.	TRBJ2-1	CASSAEALPYNERFF	TGTGCCAGCAGTGCAGAGGCCCTCCCTTACAATGAGCGGTTCTTC